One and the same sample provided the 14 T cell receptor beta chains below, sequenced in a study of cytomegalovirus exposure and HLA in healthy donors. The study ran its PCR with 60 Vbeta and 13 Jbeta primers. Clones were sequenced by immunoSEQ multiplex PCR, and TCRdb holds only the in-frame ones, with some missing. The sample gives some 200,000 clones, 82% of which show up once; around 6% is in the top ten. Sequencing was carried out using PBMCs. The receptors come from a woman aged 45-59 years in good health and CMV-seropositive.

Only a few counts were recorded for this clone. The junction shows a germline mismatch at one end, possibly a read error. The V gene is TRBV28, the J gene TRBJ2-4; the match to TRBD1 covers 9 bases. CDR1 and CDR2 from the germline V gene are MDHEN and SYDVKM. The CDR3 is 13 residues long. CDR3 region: CATGQGSKNSQYF. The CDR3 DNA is TGTGCCACAGGACAGGGGTCCAAAAACAGTCAGTACTTC.

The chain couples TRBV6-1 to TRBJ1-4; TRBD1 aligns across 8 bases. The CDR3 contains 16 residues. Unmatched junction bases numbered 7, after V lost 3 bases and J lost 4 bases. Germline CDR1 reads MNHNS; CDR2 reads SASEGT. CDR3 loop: CASSEVDRGNNEKLFF. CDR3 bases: TGTGCCAGCAGTGAGGTTGACAGGGGAAATAATGAAAAACTGTTTTTT.

CDR3 protein: CACTPLNGLLIGEQFF. Here the CDR3 DNA reads TGTGCCTGCACGCCCCTTAACGGACTCCTGATAGGGGAGCAGTTCTTC. This rearrangement joins TRBV30 to TRBJ2-1, with D tentatively TRBD2 (5 bases). Trimming removed 6 bases from V and 10 bases from J, with 28 bases in between. The germline CDR1 and CDR2 sequences are GTSNPN and SVGIG (reference sequence). The CDR3 sequence is 16 residues long. The entire variable domain, with the rest obtained from reference TRBV30 and TRBJ2-1, is as follows: SQTIHQWPATLVQPVGSPLSLECTVEGTSNPNLYWYRQAAGRGLQLLFYSVGIGQISSEVPQNLSASRPQDRQFILSSKKLLLSDSGFYLCACTPLNGLLIGEQFFGPGTRLTVL.

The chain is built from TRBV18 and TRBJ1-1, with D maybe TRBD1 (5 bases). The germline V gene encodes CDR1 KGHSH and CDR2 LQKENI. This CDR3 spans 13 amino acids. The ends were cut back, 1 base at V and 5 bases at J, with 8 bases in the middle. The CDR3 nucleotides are TGTGCCAGCTCACCACAGGGGCAGACTGAAGCTTTCTTT. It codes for CASSPQGQTEAFF. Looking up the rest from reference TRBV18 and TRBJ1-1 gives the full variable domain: NAGVMQNPRHLVRRRGQEARLRCSPMKGHSHVYWYRQLPEEGLKFMVYLQKENIIDESGMPKERFSAEFPKEGPSILRIQQVVRGDSAAYFCASSPQGQTEAFFGQGTRLTVV.

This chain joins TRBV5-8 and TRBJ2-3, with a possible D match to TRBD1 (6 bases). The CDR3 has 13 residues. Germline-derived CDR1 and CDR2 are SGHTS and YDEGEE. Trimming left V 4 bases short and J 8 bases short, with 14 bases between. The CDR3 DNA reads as TGTGCCAGCAGCCATCTCCGCAGGGGTACGCAGTATTTT. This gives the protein CASSHLRRGTQYF.

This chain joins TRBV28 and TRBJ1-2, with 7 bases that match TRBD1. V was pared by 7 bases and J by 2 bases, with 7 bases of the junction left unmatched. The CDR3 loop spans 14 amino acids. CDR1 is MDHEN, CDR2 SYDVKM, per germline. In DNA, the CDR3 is TGTGCCAGCAATCGCCTGACAGGGAACTATGGCTACACCTTC. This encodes CASNRLTGNYGYTF.

The CDR3 spells CASMQGGTSGYYEQYF. The CDR3 DNA reads TGCGCCAGCATGCAGGGGGGGACTAGCGGGTACTACGAGCAGTACTTC. The V call is TRBV5-1, the J call TRBJ2-7; 12 bases are shared with TRBD2. The CDR3 totals 16 residues. After removal of 6 bases from V and 3 bases from J, the junction contained 10 bases not matched to a gene. Germline assignment: CDR1 SGHRS and CDR2 YFSETQ.

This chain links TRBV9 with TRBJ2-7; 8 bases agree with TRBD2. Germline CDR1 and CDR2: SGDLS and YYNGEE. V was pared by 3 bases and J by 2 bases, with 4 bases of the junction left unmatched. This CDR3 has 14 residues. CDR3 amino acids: CASSAGLVAYEQYF. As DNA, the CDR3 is TGTGCCAGCAGCGCGGGACTAGTGGCCTACGAGCAGTACTTC.

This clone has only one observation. The CDR3 bases are TGTGCCAGCAGCTTAAGCGGGGGGGCGGCAGATACGCAGTATTTT. The encoded protein is CASSLSGGAADTQYF. This chain uses TRBV7-8 with TRBJ2-3, with 10 bases that match TRBD2. The V gene's germline CDR1 is SGHVS and CDR2 FQNEAQ. Trimming took 2 bases from V and 4 from J; bases not matched to a gene: 3. The CDR3 is 15 amino acids.

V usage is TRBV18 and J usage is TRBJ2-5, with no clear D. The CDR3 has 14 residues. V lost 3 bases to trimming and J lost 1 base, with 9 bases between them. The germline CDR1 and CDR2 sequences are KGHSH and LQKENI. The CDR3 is CASSPITVQETQYF. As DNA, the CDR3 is TGTGCCAGCTCACCGATCACGGTCCAAGAGACCCAGTACTTC.

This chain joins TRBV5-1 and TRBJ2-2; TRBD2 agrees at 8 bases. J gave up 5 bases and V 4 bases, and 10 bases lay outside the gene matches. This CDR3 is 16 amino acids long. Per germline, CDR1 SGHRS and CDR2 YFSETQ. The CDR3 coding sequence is TGCGCCAGCAGCCCCTCCGTGGGACTAGTAACCGGGGAGCTGTTTTTT. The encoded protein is CASSPSVGLVTGELFF.

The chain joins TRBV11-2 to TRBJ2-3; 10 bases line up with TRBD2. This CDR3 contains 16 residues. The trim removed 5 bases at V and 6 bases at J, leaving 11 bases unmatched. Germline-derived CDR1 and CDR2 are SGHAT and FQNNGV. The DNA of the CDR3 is TGTGCCAGCAGCCCAACTCTAGCGGGGGCCTCGGATACGCAGTATTTT. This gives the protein CASSPTLAGASDTQYF.

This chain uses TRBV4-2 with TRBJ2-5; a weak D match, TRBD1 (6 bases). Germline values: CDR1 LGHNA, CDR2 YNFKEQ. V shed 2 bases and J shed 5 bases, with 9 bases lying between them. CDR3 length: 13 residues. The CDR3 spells CASSQQGWETQYF. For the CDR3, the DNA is TGTGCCAGCAGCCAACAGGGGTGGGAGACCCAGTACTTC.

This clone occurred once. DNA of the CDR3: TGCGCCAGCAGCCATGGACAGGGGGTAGAAAAACTGTTTTTT. This translates into CASSHGQGVEKLFF. The chain recombines TRBV4-1 with TRBJ1-4, with TRBD1 matching 10 bases. CDR1 MGHRA and CDR2 YSYEKL come from the germline V gene. The CDR3 runs 14 residues. After removal of 3 bases from V and 8 bases from J, the junction contained 3 bases not matched to a gene.